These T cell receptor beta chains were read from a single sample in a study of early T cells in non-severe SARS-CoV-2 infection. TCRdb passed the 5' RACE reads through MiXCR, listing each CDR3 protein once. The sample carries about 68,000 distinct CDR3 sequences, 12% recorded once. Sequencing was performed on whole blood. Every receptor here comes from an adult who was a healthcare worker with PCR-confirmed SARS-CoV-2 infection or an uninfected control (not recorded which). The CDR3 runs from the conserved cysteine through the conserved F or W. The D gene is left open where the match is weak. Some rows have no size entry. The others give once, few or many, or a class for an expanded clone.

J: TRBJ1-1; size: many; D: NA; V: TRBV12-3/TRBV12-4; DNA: TGTGCCAGCAGTTTATTGGGGGGTACTGAAGCTTTCTTT; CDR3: CASSLLGGTEAFF
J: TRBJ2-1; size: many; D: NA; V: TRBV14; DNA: TGTGCCAGCCCCGGGGCTTACAATGAGCAGTTCTTC; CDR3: CASPGAYNEQFF
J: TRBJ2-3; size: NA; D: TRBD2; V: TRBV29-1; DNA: TGCAGCGTGATACAGCGGGGGGCCTTCACAGATACGCAGTATTTT; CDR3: CSVIQRGAFTDTQYF
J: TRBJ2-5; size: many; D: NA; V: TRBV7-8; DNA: TGTGCCAGCAGCTTAGGTGCCGTAGGAGAGACCCAGTACTTC; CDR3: CASSLGAVGETQYF
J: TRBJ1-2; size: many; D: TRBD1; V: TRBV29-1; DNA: TGCAGCGTGGGGGTAGACGGGACAGGAGGCTATGGCTACACCTTC; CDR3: CSVGVDGTGGYGYTF
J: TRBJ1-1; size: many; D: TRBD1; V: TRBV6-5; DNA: TGTGCCAGCAGTTATTCGGCCTCAGGGGGCACTGAAGCTTTCTTT; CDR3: CASSYSASGGTEAFF
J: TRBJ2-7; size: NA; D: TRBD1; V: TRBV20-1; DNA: TGCAGTGCTTACCGGACAGGGGCGGGTTACGAGCAGTACTTC; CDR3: CSAYRTGAGYEQYF
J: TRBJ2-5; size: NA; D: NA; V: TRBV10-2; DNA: TGCGCCAGCACCCCCGGTCTTCAAGAGACCCAGTACTTC; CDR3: CASTPGLQETQYF
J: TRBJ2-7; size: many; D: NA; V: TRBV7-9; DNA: TGTGCCAGCAGCCGGGACACCTCCTACGAGCAGTACTTC; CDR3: CASSRDTSYEQYF
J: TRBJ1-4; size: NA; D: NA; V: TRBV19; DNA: TGTGCCACCCGGGCCCGTGGGGAAAAACTGTTTTTT; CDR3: CATRARGEKLFF
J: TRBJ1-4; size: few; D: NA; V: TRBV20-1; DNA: TGCAGTGCTCGGGACCCTACTAATGAAAAACTGTTTTTT; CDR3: CSARDPTNEKLFF
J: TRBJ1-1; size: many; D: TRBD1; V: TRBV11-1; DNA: TGTGCCAGCAGCGCCGGGACAGCTATTTATCCTACTTGGGCTTTCTTT; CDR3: CASSAGTAIYPTWAFF
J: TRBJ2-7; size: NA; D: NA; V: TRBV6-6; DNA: TGTGCCAGCAGTTACGTCGCAGGATCATCCTACGAGCAGTACTTC; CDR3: CASSYVAGSSYEQYF
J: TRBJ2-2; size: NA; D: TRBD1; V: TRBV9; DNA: TGTGCCAGCAGCGCCGGGACAGGGACCGGGGAGCTGTTTTTT; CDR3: CASSAGTGTGELFF
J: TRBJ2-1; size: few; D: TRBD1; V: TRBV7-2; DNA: TGTGCCAGCAGCTTACTTCCGACAGGGAATGAGCAGTTCTTC; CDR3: CASSLLPTGNEQFF
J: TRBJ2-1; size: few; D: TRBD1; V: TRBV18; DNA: TGTGCCAGCTCACCGGCCGGGACAGGGGGCTCCGATGAGCAGTTCTTC; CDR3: CASSPAGTGGSDEQFF
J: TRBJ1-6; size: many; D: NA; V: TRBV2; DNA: TGTGCCAGCAGGCAGAATAATTCACCCCTCCACTTT; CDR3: CASRQNNSPLHF
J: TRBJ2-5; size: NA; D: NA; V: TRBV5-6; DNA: TGTGCCAGCAGCTTGGCCCATGGGGAGACCCAGTACTTC; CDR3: CASSLAHGETQYF
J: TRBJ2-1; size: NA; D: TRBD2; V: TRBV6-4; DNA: TGTGCCAGCAGTGAGCTAGCGGGGGGGAACAATGAGCAGTTCTTC; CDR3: CASSELAGGNNEQFF
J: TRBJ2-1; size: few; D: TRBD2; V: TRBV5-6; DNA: TGTGCCAGCAGCTTCCGACTAGCGGGGATCTACAATGAGCAGTTCTTC; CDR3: CASSFRLAGIYNEQFF
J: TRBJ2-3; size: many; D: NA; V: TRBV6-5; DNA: TGTGCCAGCAGTTACGCGGGGCGTCCAGATACGCAGTATTTT; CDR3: CASSYAGRPDTQYF
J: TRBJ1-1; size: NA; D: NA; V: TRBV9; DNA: TGTGCCAGCAGCGTACGGCCAAACACTGAAGCTTTCTTT; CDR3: CASSVRPNTEAFF
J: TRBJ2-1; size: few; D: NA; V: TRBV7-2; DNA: TGTGCCAGCAGCCCCCGTTCGGGCTACAATGAGCAGTTCTTC; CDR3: CASSPRSGYNEQFF
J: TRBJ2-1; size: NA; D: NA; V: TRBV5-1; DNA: TGCGCCAGCAGCTTGAGTGGCTCCAATGAGCAGTTCTTC; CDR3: CASSLSGSNEQFF
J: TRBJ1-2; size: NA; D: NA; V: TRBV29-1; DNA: TGCACCACCAGGGAGGCTGAAGGCTACACCTTC; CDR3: CTTREAEGYTF
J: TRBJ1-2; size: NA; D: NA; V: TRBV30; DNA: TGTGCCTGGACCCAGCGTGGTTTCAATGGCTACACCTTC; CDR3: CAWTQRGFNGYTF
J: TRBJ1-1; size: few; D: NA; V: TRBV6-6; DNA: TGTGCCAGCCGGGACCCGCGCGGTGAAGCTTTCTTT; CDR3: CASRDPRGEAFF
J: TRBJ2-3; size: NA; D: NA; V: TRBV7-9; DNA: TGTGCCAGCAGCCTGTCCAGGGGAGTGGGCACAGATACGCAGTATTTT; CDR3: CASSLSRGVGTDTQYF
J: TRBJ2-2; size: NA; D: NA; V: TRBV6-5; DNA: TGTGCCAGCAGTTACTCGAGACTTACCTGGGGGACCGGGGAGCTGTTTTTT; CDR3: CASSYSRLTWGTGELFF
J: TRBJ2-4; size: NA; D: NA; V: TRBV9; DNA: TGTGCCAGCAGCTCAGGGGGGGCCCCAAGGGACATTCAGTACTTC; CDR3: CASSSGGAPRDIQYF
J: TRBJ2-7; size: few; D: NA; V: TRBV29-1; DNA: TGCAGCGTTGAAGTTGTGCGGGACGAGCAGTACTTC; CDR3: CSVEVVRDEQYF
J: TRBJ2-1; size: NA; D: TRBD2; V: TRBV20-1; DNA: TGCAGTGCTAGTGATAGCGGGGGGGTTTACAATGAGCAGTTCTTC; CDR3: CSASDSGGVYNEQFF
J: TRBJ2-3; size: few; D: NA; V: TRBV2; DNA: TGTGCCATCGCCGAATTACAGAACGGCCCGGATACGCAGTATTTT; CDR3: CAIAELQNGPDTQYF
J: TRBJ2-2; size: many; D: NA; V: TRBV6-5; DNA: TGTGCCAGCAGTTACGAAGCGCGAACCGGGGAGCTGTTTTTT; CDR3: CASSYEARTGELFF
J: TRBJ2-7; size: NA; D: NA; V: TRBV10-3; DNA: TGTGCCATCAGCGCGGGGAACTACGAGCAGTACTTC; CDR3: CAISAGNYEQYF
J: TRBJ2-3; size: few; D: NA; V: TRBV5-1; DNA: TGCGCCAGCAGCTCCGGGGGCCCTAGCACAGATACGCAGTATTTT; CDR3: CASSSGGPSTDTQYF
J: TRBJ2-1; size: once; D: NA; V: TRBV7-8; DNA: TGTGCCAGCAGCTTAGCGCCAGCCCGACGGTCGGGCAATGAGCAGTTCTTC; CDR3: CASSLAPARRSGNEQFF
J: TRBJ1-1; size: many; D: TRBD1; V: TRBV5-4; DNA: TGTGCCAGCAGGGGGGGACAGGGGAGGAACACTGAAGCTTTCTTT; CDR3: CASRGGQGRNTEAFF
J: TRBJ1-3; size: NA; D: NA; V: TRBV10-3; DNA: TGTGCCTCTGCGGACTCTGGAAACACCATATATTTT; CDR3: CASADSGNTIYF
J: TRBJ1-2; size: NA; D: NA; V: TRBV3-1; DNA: TGTGCCAGCAGCCAAGGTCTAGGGCTGGGCTACACCTTC; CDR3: CASSQGLGLGYTF
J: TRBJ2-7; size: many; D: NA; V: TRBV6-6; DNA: TGTGCCAGCAACCCCTTACAGGGAAGGAACGAGCAGTACTTC; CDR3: CASNPLQGRNEQYF
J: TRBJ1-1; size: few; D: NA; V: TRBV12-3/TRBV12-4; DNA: TGTGCCAGCAGTTCCCGAAGGGTGCGGTCCACTGAAGCTTTCTTT; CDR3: CASSSRRVRSTEAFF
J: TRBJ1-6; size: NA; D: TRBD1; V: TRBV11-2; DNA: TGTGCCAGCAGCTTTGGACAGGGGGCGAATAATTCACCCCTCCACTTT; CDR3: CASSFGQGANNSPLHF
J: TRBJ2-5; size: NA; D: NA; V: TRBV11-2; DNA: TGTGCCAGCAGCCCCCTCGGCAGACAAGAGACCCAGTACTTC; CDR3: CASSPLGRQETQYF
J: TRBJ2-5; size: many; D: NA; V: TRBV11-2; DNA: TGTGCCAGCAGCTTTTCCCGTGTAGTGACCCAAGAGACCCAGTACTTC; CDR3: CASSFSRVVTQETQYF
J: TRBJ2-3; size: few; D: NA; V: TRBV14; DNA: TGTGCCAGCAGCCAAGATCTCCCTAGTCAGGCAGATACGCAGTATTTT; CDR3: CASSQDLPSQADTQYF
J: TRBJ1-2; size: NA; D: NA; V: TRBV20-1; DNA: TGCAGCGCTTTTACCGTACCGGATGGCTACACCTTC; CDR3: CSAFTVPDGYTF
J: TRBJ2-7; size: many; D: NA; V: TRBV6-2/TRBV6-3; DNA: TGTGCCAGCAGTTCGGGCTGGAGAGAGCAGTACTTC; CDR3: CASSSGWREQYF
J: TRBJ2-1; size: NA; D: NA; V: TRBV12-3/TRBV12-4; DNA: TGTGCCAGCAGTTTGAACTCCAATGAGCAGTTCTTC; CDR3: CASSLNSNEQFF